A selection of T cell receptor beta chains follows, all from one sample in a study of OX40 agonist ivuxolimab in advanced cancers. TCRdb keeps only in-frame clones here, not all; method: immunoSEQ multiplex PCR. The sample lists about 91,000 clones; 85% to 90% were seen once. Sequences were derived from CD4+ or CD8+ T cells sorted from blood, sampled in a trial of the OX40 agonist ivuxolimab. The receptor source for this set is an adult with an advanced solid tumor such as melanoma, head and neck, liver or kidney cancer. CDR3s include the opening cysteine and the closing phenylalanine or tryptophan. Each record gives: D gene, clone size, V gene, J gene, CDR3 DNA, CDR3 protein. D genes are given only for firm matches. Size is stated for part of the rows, as once, few or many counts, or as a class when the clone is expanded.

TRBD1,-,TRBV6-5,TRBJ2-7,TGTGCCAGCAGTTTCAACAGGGGAACCTACGAGCAGTACTTC,CASSFNRGTYEQYF
-,-,TRBV29-1,TRBJ1-4,TGCAGCGTTGTAGACAGCCGTAATGAAAAACTGTTTTTT,CSVVDSRNEKLFF
-,-,TRBV6-5,TRBJ1-2,TGTGCCAGCAGAATGGGGGTTAACTACACCTTC,CASRMGVNYTF
TRBD1,-,TRBV5-1,TRBJ2-5,TGCGCCAGCAGCTTGATCGGGACAGGGGAAGAGACCCAGTACTTC,CASSLIGTGEETQYF
-,-,TRBV7-2,TRBJ1-1,TGTGCCAGCAGCTTAGGAAGGAACACTGAAGCTTTCTTT,CASSLGRNTEAFF
-,-,TRBV27,TRBJ1-4,TGTGCCAGCAGTTTGGTCCAGGCAGCAACTAATGAAAAACTGTTTTTT,CASSLVQAATNEKLFF
-,-,TRBV7-9,TRBJ2-5,TGTGCCTCGCGCCTAGGGGGGGGTCAAGAGACCCAGTACTTC,CASRLGGGQETQYF
-,-,TRBV30,TRBJ2-7,TGTGCCTGGAACCGGCGGCGGGACATAGGCTCCTACGAGCAGTACTTC,CAWNRRRDIGSYEQYF
TRBD2,once,TRBV4-1,TRBJ2-1,TGCGCCAGCAGCCCTCGACTAGCGCCACTCGGGAATGAGCAGTTCTTC,CASSPRLAPLGNEQFF
-,once,TRBV19,TRBJ2-1,TGTGCCAGTAGTATTGGGACACAGCCCTTTCGCAATGAGCAGTTCTTC,CASSIGTQPFRNEQFF
TRBD1,-,TRBV6-5,TRBJ1-1,TGTGCCAGTAGACAGGGGACGTACTCTGAAGCTTTCTTT,CASRQGTYSEAFF
TRBD1,-,TRBV6-5,TRBJ2-5,TGTGCCAGCAGTTACGACAGGGACCAAGAGACCCAGTACTTC,CASSYDRDQETQYF
TRBD1,few,TRBV28,TRBJ2-7,TGTGCCAGCAGTACTACAGGGGGCATAGGGGAGCAGTACTTC,CASSTTGGIGEQYF
TRBD1,-,TRBV19,TRBJ1-1,TGTGCCAACCGAGACAGGGCTTGTTCGGGGTTGAACACTGAAGCTTTCTTT,CANRDRACSGLNTEAFF
-,-,TRBV6-1,TRBJ1-1,TGTGCCAGCAGTGAGAGAGCGGCTTTCTTT,CASSERAAFF
-,-,TRBV29-1,TRBJ2-3,TGCAGCGTCGTAGCAGACAGCACAGATACGCAGTATTTT,CSVVADSTDTQYF
TRBD1,-,TRBV4-1,TRBJ2-4,TGCGCCAGCAGCCAAGACCCAGACAGGGTGCGAGCCAAAAACATTCAGTACTTC,CASSQDPDRVRAKNIQYF
-,once,TRBV5-1,TRBJ2-1,TGCGCCAGCAGCTTGGCAGGGTTTTCCTACAATGAGCAGTTCTTC,CASSLAGFSYNEQFF
-,-,TRBV5-8,TRBJ2-1,TGTGCCAGCAGCCTACAGGGAGGCTCCTACAATGAGCAGTTCTTC,CASSLQGGSYNEQFF
-,few,TRBV5-4,TRBJ2-5,TGTGCCAGCAGCTTCGGGGGAGAGACCCAGTACTTC,CASSFGGETQYF
-,-,TRBV5-4,TRBJ2-1,TGTGCCAGCAGCTTTCGGGGGGCGGATGATGAGCAGTTCTTC,CASSFRGADDEQFF
-,-,TRBV5-8,TRBJ2-7,TGTGCCAGCAGCTTGGCTTTGGGTGATGAGCAGTACTTC,CASSLALGDEQYF
-,-,TRBV13,TRBJ2-3,TGTGCCAGCAGCTTACGCGGCACAGATACGCAGTATTTT,CASSLRGTDTQYF
-,-,TRBV11-3,TRBJ1-5,TGTGCCAGCAGCTCTCCAGGGGACCCCCCATATAGCAATCAGCCCCAGCATTTT,CASSSPGDPPYSNQPQHF
-,-,TRBV7-9,TRBJ2-3,TGTGCCAGCAGCCCCCGCGGGGCTACAGATACGCAGTATTTT,CASSPRGATDTQYF